This T cell receptor beta chain was retrieved from a study of cytomegalovirus exposure and HLA in healthy donors. A note on this clone: Antigen: not known.

In germline, CDR1 is SGHNT, CDR2 YYREEE (reference sequence). The CDR3 extends over 16 amino acids. V shed 2 bases and J 5 bases; nucleotides not matched to a gene: 10. The PCR made use of 60 Vbeta and 13 Jbeta primers. Sequencing was performed with immunoSEQ multiplex PCR; in TCRdb, only in-frame clones are kept and a portion is missing. In the table there are about 170,000 clones, around four fifths of which are singletons. General study points: In a later analysis, TCR beta V- and J-gene trimming showed a link to a missense DCLRE1C variant. It was shown in a later analysis that HLA-associated TCR beta chains were more clonally expanded than other, equally common chains.

The origin of this receptor is a female donor in good health and CMV-seronegative. The sequenced sample was PBMCs. The J gene is TRBJ2-1, the V gene TRBV5-4; the match to TRBD1 covers 7 bases. The CDR3, as DNA: TGTGCCAGCAGCTTTGGGGGCAGGGGGATTCACAATGAGCAGTTCTTC. This sequence encodes CASSFGGRGIHNEQFF. Filled out from reference TRBV5-4 and TRBJ2-1, the complete variable domain reads ETGVTQSPTHLIKTRGQQVTLRCSSQSGHNTVSWYQQALGQGPQFIFQYYREEENGRGNFPPRFSGLQFPNYSSELNVNALELDDSALYLCASSFGGRGIHNEQFFGPGTRLTVL.